The 7 T cell receptor beta chains presented below share a single source sample, sequenced in a study of cytomegalovirus exposure and HLA in healthy donors. The PCR contained 60 Vbeta and 13 Jbeta primers. The assay was immunoSEQ multiplex PCR, and TCRdb's table has in-frame clones only and misses some. The repertoire holds approximately 150,000 clones, with just under 80% as singletons. The sequenced sample was PBMCs. The origin of the receptors is a woman in her thirties or forties in good health and CMV-seropositive.

The rearrangement joins TRBV29-1 to TRBJ1-2, with TRBD1 matching over 9 bases. V trimming: 7 bases; J trimming: 5 bases; junction bases outside the gene matches: 8. The CDR3 contains 13 residues. Germline V gene data show CDR1 as SQVTM and CDR2 as ANQGSEA. CDR3 amino acids: CSGAGQGQYGYTF. The CDR3 coding sequence is TGCAGCGGGGCCGGACAGGGGCAATATGGCTACACCTTC.

As concerns this clone: The sample holds other DNA sequences that translate to the same CDR3. The chain joins TRBV2 to TRBJ2-5; 10 bases fit TRBD1. Germline assignment: CDR1 SNHLY and CDR2 FYNNEI. The CDR3 consists of 13 residues. The ends lost 6 bases at V and 5 bases at J; junction bases unmatched: 3. The CDR3 reads CASRDRGGETQYF. The CDR3 DNA sequence: TGTGCCAGCAGGGACAGGGGGGGCGAGACCCAGTACTTC.

The chain links TRBV28 to TRBJ2-2; D gene ambiguous. V dropped 5 bases and J dropped 4 bases, with 11 bases sitting between them. There are 14 residues in the CDR3. Germline lookup yields CDR1 MDHEN and CDR2 SYDVKM. The CDR3 DNA reads as TGTGCCAGCAGTAATCTAGGCGGCACCGGGGAGCTGTTTTTT. Its translation is CASSNLGGTGELFF.

The V gene is TRBV6-1, the J gene TRBJ2-2, with D possibly being TRBD1 (6 bases). This CDR3 has 15 amino acids. V lost 4 bases, J lost 6 bases, and 15 bases lay in between. Germline V gene sequence: CDR1 MNHNS, CDR2 SASEGT. CDR3: CASSAETGLAGELFF. The CDR3, as DNA: TGTGCCAGCAGTGCGGAAACAGGGCTCGCCGGGGAGCTGTTTTTT.

The J gene is TRBJ2-7, the V gene TRBV11-2; no clear D gene. The CDR3 contains 11 residues. The germline gives CDR1 SGHAT, CDR2 FQNNGV. Trimming stripped 5 bases from V and 3 bases from J, with 5 bases between. In DNA, the CDR3 is TGTGCCAGCAGCGCTAACTACGAGCAGTACTTC. Its protein is CASSANYEQYF.

A single count supports this clone. The rearrangement joins TRBV6-6 to TRBJ1-2; weak D call: TRBD1 (6 bases). The CDR3 consists of 13 residues. Germline CDR1 is MNHNY and CDR2 is SVGAGI (reference sequence). The germline V and J ends were trimmed by 5 bases and 8 bases, with 15 bases remaining between them. CDR3 sequence reads: CASSPPDGGGYTF. DNA for the CDR3: TGTGCCAGCAGTCCCCCCGATGGGGGCGGCTACACCTTC.

The V and J genes are TRBV30 and TRBJ2-7; no reliable D call. The V and J ends lost 0 bases and 4 bases respectively, with 13 bases between them. Germline V CDR1 and CDR2: GTSNPN, SVGIG (reference sequence). This CDR3 has 14 residues. CDR3 amino acids: CAWSVGQVKYEQYF. Here the CDR3 DNA reads TGTGCCTGGAGTGTCGGTCAGGTAAAATACGAGCAGTACTTC.